This entry features one T cell receptor beta chain sequence. Its antigen is not identified. The CDR3 is made up of 16 amino acids. The germline V gene encodes CDR1 MNHEY and CDR2 SVGAGI. The V and J ends lost 2 bases and 0 bases respectively, with 10 bases between them. Treatment described: 19 received Ad26.COV2.S at low or high dose, single or two shots; 5 received placebo; per-sample allocation not given. The study sampled participants on day 63 after the first vaccine or placebo injection. In Boston, an adult donor aged 18-55 years took part. The study used a vaccine consisting of an Ad26 vector that expressed Wuhan-strain SARS-CoV-2 spike. This entry is derived from a study of Ad26.COV2.S vaccination and SARS-CoV-2 variants. Study results and caveats: Similar non-spike TCR breadth was observed in recipients of vaccine and of placebo. Spike-specific responses of CD8+ and CD4+ T cells were reported to display substantial breadth after vaccination.

Repertoires were generated with immunoSEQ multiplex PCR, while TCRdb's copy carries only in-frame clones and drops some. The data show about 350,000 clones, with about 89% seen just once and around 5% held by the top ten. This TCR was sampled from a person between 18 and 65 years old who received the Ad26.COV2.S COVID-19 vaccine or a placebo. The chain joins TRBV6-5 to TRBJ2-2; tentatively, D is TRBD2 (5 bases). The sequencing used peripheral blood, collected in a trial of Ad26.COV2.S vaccine versus placebo. Here the CDR3 reads CASSYGRAPNTGELFF. The CDR3 DNA is TGTGCCAGCAGTTACGGGCGGGCTCCGAACACCGGGGAGCTGTTTTTT.